This TCR beta chain derives from a study of T-cell memory formation after mild COVID-19. Study as a whole: Each donor largely had its own TCR clusters. Study findings and constraints: Those CD4+ clones that contracted were mainly in CM and EM (CD8+ ones in EMRA). Clones contracting over day 15 to 85 were CD4/CD8 balanced, with later expanders leaning CD4+.

TCRdb re-analysed the 5' RACE reads in MiXCR, keeping a single row per CDR3 protein. The sample has 90,000 to 120,000 distinct CDR3 sequences, 14% seen once. On this clonotype: Antigen unknown.

The source is a man between 18 and 35 years old who had mild COVID-19 (a few samples of this study predate the infection). Cell type and time point are not known. The source material was PBMCs or a T cell subset sorted from them (not recorded which).

The CDR3 protein is CASSGQGLWDTEAFF. The CDR3 DNA reads TGTGCCAGCAGTGGACAGGGCTTGTGGGACACTGAAGCTTTCTTT. The chain recombines TRBV12-3 or TRBV12-4 with TRBJ1-1; 8 bases match TRBD1. The CDR3 extends over 15 amino acids. Trimming cost V 5 bases and J 3 bases; bases outside gene matches: 8.